The T cell receptor (beta chain) described here comes from a study of T cell repertoires in cytomegalovirus infection. Study overall: CMV infection plus the matching HLA type was flagged by public TCR beta signatures.

For this clonotype: Its target is unknown.

General study findings and limits: Accumulated public TCR beta family frequency recognized individuals carrying CMV together with the relevant HLA. Ex vivo, HLA-C-restricted CMV-specific TCR beta clonotypes prevailed over the rest of the response.

This CDR3 comprises 16 residues. With 5 bases removed from V and 0 bases from J, the gap between germline ends came to 13 bases. Germline V CDR1 and CDR2: SGHAT, FQDESV (reference sequence). MiXCR, applied by TCRdb to the reads, yields one record per CDR3 protein. This table holds around 800,000 distinct CDR3 sequences, 32% found once. Here the sequenced sample was cultured CD8+ T cells from PBMCs, taken from culture after CMV antigen stimulation. The origin of this receptor is a human donor in good health (CMV status not recorded). Some clones in this sample may be carry-over from other donors' samples. The chain carries TRBV11-1 and TRBJ1-4; D ambiguous. The CDR3 nucleotides read TGTGCCAGCAGCGTCGGGATCTTTGCAACTAATGAAAAACTGTTTTTT. Translated: CASSVGIFATNEKLFF.